This TCR beta chain is from a study of cytomegalovirus exposure and HLA in healthy donors. Study findings and constraints: Researchers counted around 160 TCR beta chains as cytomegalovirus-associated.

The V gene's germline CDR1 is ENHRY and CDR2 SYGVKD. V lost 5 bases to trimming and J lost 3 bases, with 17 bases between them. CDR3 length: 15 residues. The repertoire was sequenced with immunoSEQ multiplex PCR; TCRdb's copy has only in-frame clones and lacks some. The sample has 130,000 to 150,000 clones, 80% to 90% seen once; the top ten hold around 9%. For this clone: Its antigen is as yet unknown.

V gene TRBV10-3 combines with J gene TRBJ2-7, with D perhaps TRBD1 (7 bases). This clonotype was obtained from a young woman in good health and CMV-seropositive. The sequencing input was PBMCs. The CDR3 bases are TGTGCCATCAGTAGACAGGGTCTGGGGGGCTACGAGCAGTACTTC. Translation gives CAISRQGLGGYEQYF.